This record covers a single T cell receptor beta chain. Its antigen is unknown. No DNA is shown, since the ends of the CDR3 on it are uncertain; the CDR3 is the one TCRdb lists. The sample originates from a study of T cells in Graves' hyperthyroidism and ophthalmopathy (dated by TCRdb to the late 2010s). Regarding the research as a whole: Peripheral blood samples were taken at initial diagnosis, before any treatment was given. To identify TCR V-J signatures that set the groups apart, the researchers used a discovery cohort of 90 to 100 patients, made up of 43 with Graves' ophthalmopathy and about 55 with stable Graves' hyperthyroidism. Prospective prediction of ophthalmopathy was tested in an independent validation cohort consisting of roughly 20 hyperthyroidism patients and around 16 patients who later progressed to ophthalmopathy. The approximately 98 discovery patients were randomly divided into training and test sets at a 7:3 ratio. The study also compared thyroid tissue and blood T-cell repertoires from roughly 6 Graves' hyperthyroidism patients. After sampling, hyperthyroidism patients received methimazole starting at 30 mg daily, and ophthalmopathy patients received high-dose intravenous methylprednisolone. According to the paper, TCR Vbeta CDR3 sequencing was carried out on 135 peripheral blood samples, which came from 40 to 45 ophthalmopathy, approximately 78 hyperthyroidism and approximately 17 progressor patients.

Summary of the overall study and its limitations: Most expanded thyroid clonotypes (frequency above 0.001) were also detected in blood, a finding suggesting that blood repertoires may reflect thyroid immune responses. Sample size was not statistically predetermined, and blinding of investigators to group allocation was not performed. In cross-validation, a model built on a 13 V-J signature told ophthalmopathy apart from stable hyperthyroidism with approximately 90% sensitivity and around 83% specificity, and in testing the same model reached 80%/75%. During validation, the model predicted progression to ophthalmopathy a median of approximately six months ahead of onset, with almost 71% sensitivity and roughly 75% specificity.

In the germline V gene (reference sequence), CDR1 corresponds to SEHNR and CDR2 to FQNEAQ. Reading from cysteine to phenylalanine, the CDR3 counts 22 amino acids. The TCR beta CDR3 regions were amplified from the RNA transcripts. A first-round RT-PCR of the TCR CDR3 used the HTBI primer set with the Qiagen OneStep RT-PCR kit. A second multiplex PCR round built the libraries, followed by size selection and purification. Sequencing of the libraries was done on an Illumina HiSeq2000 using paired-end 100 bp reads. The authors processed their data as follows. Raw data were processed with SOAPnuke, discarding reads with adapters, uncalled bases, mean Phred below 15, or no exact constant-primer or identifier match. COPE v1.2.5 was used to merge the high-quality paired reads, and each unique nucleotide sequence was defined as a clonotype. MiTCR v1.1 was used to align clonotypes to the IMGT TRBV, TRBD and TRBJ reference segments. Only V-J combinations with frequency above 0.0001, covering roughly 99% of repertoires, were analysed. The TCS score was defined as F50 (clonal expansion) divided by E x V (chaos), with BLOSUM62-based TCRdist calculated between CDR3 peptides within each V-J. Welch's t-statistics and random forest reduced 500 to 650 V-J features to 13, which were used in a naive Bayes classifier (R e1071). TCRdb redid the processing of the public reads, applying fastp at Q25 and MiXCR, and retained in-frame beta chains. Merged by CDR3 protein, the rows form single entries marked with the most common genes and DNA. TCRdb's processing, not the authors', yielded these V and J calls. The sample table contains some 650,000 distinct CDR3 sequences; only one count was recorded for approximately 16% of them. The ten top clones hold approximately 3.5% of the sample.

Ophthalmopathy patients had moderately to severely active disease, Clinical Activity Score of at least 3, NOSPECS grade of at least 4, and duration under 3 months. Patients with uncontrolled infections, other autoimmune diseases, pregnancy or lactation were excluded. Clinical symptoms, serum thyroxine and TRAb, thyroid ultrasound, and orbital computed tomography formed the basis for the diagnoses. Ficoll-Paque density gradient centrifugation was used to isolate PBMCs from 8.5 to 10 ml of fresh peripheral blood. Total RNA was extracted with Trizol reagent, and quality was checked on an Agilent 2100 Bioanalyzer.

This chain joins TRBV7-9 to TRBJ1-5; the D call in the table, TRBD1, was not verified against the DNA. The sequencing input was blood. This clonotype originated in a woman between 35 and 50 years old with Graves' ophthalmopathy. The CDR3 corresponds to CASSPGTDYEQYFGPGNQPQHF.